Following are 31 T cell receptor beta chains from one sample sequenced in a study of regulatory T cells in long-lasting Graves disease. Through Arm-PCR of CDR3 regions and iRepertoire HTBI primers, TCR beta libraries were built. Each CDR3 protein is one row after TCRdb ran MiXCR on the multiplex PCR reads. The data show 450,000 to 650,000 distinct CDR3 sequences, with around 15% seen just once and roughly 25% held by the top ten. Sample time point: newly diagnosed GD, antithyroid drugs for less than 3 months. PBMC-extracted RNA yielded the TCR library. The same sample was also used in a study of T cells in Graves' hyperthyroidism and ophthalmopathy.

The starting material was peripheral blood mononuclear cells (PBMCs), obtained at new diagnosis, from a patient treated with antithyroid drugs. These receptors were taken from a woman aged 40-65 years with Graves disease.

The chain is built from TRBV10-3 and TRBJ2-3; D is possibly TRBD1 or TRBD2 (6 bases each). The CDR3 contains 12 residues. V gave up 7 bases and J gave up 4 bases, with 9 bases separating them. Germline assignment: CDR1 ENHRY and CDR2 SYGVKD. CDR3 DNA sequence: TGTGCCATCACAGGGGAGGCAGATACGCAGTATTTT. Protein sequence: CAITGEADTQYF.

The V call is TRBV20-1, the J call TRBJ2-3; TRBD2 aligns across 8 bases. Germline loops: CDR1 DFQATT, CDR2 SNEGSKA (reference sequence). The CDR3 is made up of 15 amino acids. V was clipped by 3 bases and J by 3 bases; unmatched bases: 8. The CDR3 bases are TGCAGTGCTAGCGAACGGGGGGGACCAACAGATACGCAGTATTTT. Protein: CSASERGGPTDTQYF.

The chain recombines TRBV30 with TRBJ1-5; 7 positions agree with TRBD1. The CDR3 totals 13 residues. Germline CDR1 and CDR2: GTSNPN and SVGIG (reference sequence). Germline trimming cut 8 bases from V and 0 bases from J; bases unmatched to any gene: 4. The CDR3 nucleotides are TGTGCCCTCCAGGGGGATAGCAATCAGCCCCAGCATTTT. This encodes CALQGDSNQPQHF.

This clonotype was detected only a few times. This chain joins TRBV11-2 and TRBJ2-7; 8 bases map to TRBD1. The germline CDR1 and CDR2 sequences are SGHAT and FQNNGV. V shed 6 bases, J shed 4 bases, and the junction held 14 bases outside the gene matches. The CDR3 covers 16 residues. CDR3 in DNA: TGTGCCAGCAGTTACTCGAGAGGACAGGGACCTTACGAGCAGTACTTC. Its protein product is CASSYSRGQGPYEQYF.

V usage is TRBV5-1 and J usage is TRBJ2-4; D unresolved. V gave up 2 bases and J gave up 3 bases, with 9 bases separating them. The CDR3 sequence is 14 residues long. Germline lookup yields CDR1 SGHRS and CDR2 YFSETQ. The CDR3 DNA reads as TGCGCCAGCAGCTTTGCCCCGGACAAAAACATTCAGTACTTC. Translating gives CASSFAPDKNIQYF.

This clonotype was observed at least ten times. The chain has TRBV28 and TRBJ2-3; D is uncertain. This CDR3 contains 11 residues. Germline-derived CDR1 and CDR2 are MDHEN and SYDVKM. V was shortened by 8 bases and J by 6 bases, with 9 bases between the two germline ends. The CDR3 protein is CASQALDTQYF. In DNA, the CDR3 is TGTGCCAGCCAAGCCTTGGATACGCAGTATTTT.

This clonotype was seen at least ten times. The V gene is TRBV6-5, the J gene TRBJ2-7, with TRBD1 matching 7 bases. Per germline, CDR1 MNHEY and CDR2 SVGAGI. The CDR3 contains 15 residues. V trimming: 0 bases; J trimming: 0 bases; junction bases outside the gene matches: 2. The CDR3 region has the DNA TGTGCCAGCAGTTACTCAGGACAGGACTCCTACGAGCAGTACTTC. Translating it yields CASSYSGQDSYEQYF.

This clonotype was detected many times. The gene calls are TRBV7-2 and TRBJ2-1; no clear D gene. The CDR3 totals 14 residues. The V end lost 1 base, the J end lost 4 bases, and 8 bases lay between the germline ends. Germline CDR1 and CDR2: SGHTA and FQGNSA. CDR3 sequence: CASSLEQRYNEQFF. DNA of the CDR3: TGTGCCAGCAGCTTAGAACAGAGGTACAATGAGCAGTTCTTC.

The chain has TRBV9 and TRBJ2-3; 7 bases align to TRBD2. J lost 8 bases, V lost 0 bases, and 12 bases had no gene match. CDR3 length: 16 residues. The germline CDR1 and CDR2 sequences are SGDLS and YYNGEE. Written as DNA, the CDR3 is TGTGCCAGCAGCGTAGAGGCGGGGGTTTCTATGGCTACGCAGTATTTT. As protein: CASSVEAGVSMATQYF.

The table lists this clonotype with many counts. This chain joins TRBV20-1 and TRBJ1-2; D gene uncertain. Germline CDR1 is DFQATT and CDR2 is SNEGSKA (reference sequence). This CDR3 has 14 residues. V was pared by 1 base and J by 6 bases, with 15 bases between. The CDR3 coding sequence is TGCAGTGCTAGAGGGTCCGGGGTGGGTGATGGCTACACCTTC. As protein: CSARGSGVGDGYTF.

There are a few counts of this clonotype. A read error may be the cause here, since a much bigger clone is one base away. The chain couples TRBV28 to TRBJ2-1, with a possible D match to TRBD2 (6 bases). The CDR3 spans 12 residues. Trimming stripped 6 bases from V and 9 bases from J, with 12 bases between. From germline, CDR1 is MDHEN and CDR2 SYDVKM. The CDR3 sequence is CASRYPAGEQFF. CDR3 nucleotide sequence: TGTGCCAGCAGATACCCAGCGGGTGAGCAGTTCTTC.

The V gene is TRBV24-1, the J gene TRBJ2-3, with 11 nucleotides matching TRBD1. V lost 7 bases, J lost 2 bases, and 7 bases stayed unmatched. Germline-derived CDR1 and CDR2 are KGHDR and SFDVKD. This CDR3 region has 16 residues. The CDR3 DNA sequence: TGTGCCACCAGCACCTCGGGACAGGGGGTCACAGATACGCAGTATTTT. Protein product: CATSTSGQGVTDTQYF.

V gene TRBV19 combines with J gene TRBJ1-5; 9 positions agree with TRBD1. Germline V gene lookup returns CDR1 LNHDA and CDR2 SQIVND (reference sequence). There are 16 residues in the CDR3. V dropped 6 bases and J dropped 6; count of bases not matched to a gene: 12. CDR3 loop: CASSPVGDRGGQPQHF. The CDR3 bases are TGTGCCAGTAGCCCGGTCGGAGACAGGGGGGGTCAGCCCCAGCATTTT.

This clonotype was seen at least ten times. The chain links TRBV28 to TRBJ1-5; D remains ambiguous. CDR3 size: 16 residues. Germline V gene data show CDR1 as MDHEN and CDR2 as SYDVKM. Trimming took 3 bases from V and 0 from J, leaving 12 bases between them. CDR3 nucleotide sequence: TGTGCCAGCAGTTTGGTGGGAGGAGATAGCAATCAGCCCCAGCATTTT. Residues: CASSLVGGDSNQPQHF.

This clonotype turned up a few times. The chain recombines TRBV2 with TRBJ1-3; no definite D call. CDR1 and CDR2 from the germline V gene are SNHLY and FYNNEI. Trimming pared 7 bases from V and 0 bases from J, leaving 7 bases between. This CDR3 comprises 13 residues. The CDR3 spells CASNPGSGNTIYF. CDR3 DNA sequence: TGTGCCAGCAATCCAGGCTCTGGAAACACCATATATTTT.

V gene TRBV3-1 combines with J gene TRBJ1-6; D perhaps matches TRBD1 (5 bases). The germline gives CDR1 LGHDT, CDR2 YNNKEL (reference sequence). V lost 6 bases, J lost 7 bases, and 19 bases lay in between. The CDR3 runs 16 residues. CDR3 sequence reads: CASRLILGGANSPLHF. Here the CDR3 DNA reads TGTGCCAGCAGACTCATCCTGGGAGGGGCCAATTCACCCCTCCACTTT.

This clonotype was counted between two and nine times. The CDR3 sequence is CAWERGTDTQYF. CDR3 coding DNA: TGTGCCTGGGAAAGAGGGACAGATACGCAGTATTTT. V is TRBV30 and J is TRBJ2-3; D is possibly TRBD2 (5 bases). Trimming removed 5 bases at V and 3 bases at J, with 9 bases between. CDR3 length: 12 amino acids. Germline V gene data show CDR1 as GTSNPN and CDR2 as SVGIG (reference sequence).

This clonotype has ten or more counts. The chain employs TRBV19 and TRBJ1-5; 8 bases are a match to TRBD1. V shed 9 bases and J 0 bases; nucleotides not matched to a gene: 4. There are 14 residues in the CDR3. Germline lookup yields CDR1 LNHDA and CDR2 SQIVND (reference sequence). The CDR3 sequence: CASLDRASNQPQHF. The CDR3 DNA follows: TGTGCCAGCTTGGACAGGGCTAGCAATCAGCCCCAGCATTTT.

This clonotype has at least ten counts. At one end, the junction sequence differs from germline, possibly due to a read error. CDR3 in amino acids: CASSFTTSGEETQHF. The CDR3 DNA reads as TGTGCCAGCAGTTTCACGACTAGCGGGGAAGAGACCCAGCACTTC. J is TRBJ2-1 and V is TRBV28; 11 bases fit TRBD2. CDR1 and CDR2 from the germline V gene are MDHEN and SYDVKM. The CDR3 spans 15 residues.

The sample holds many counts of this clonotype. The genes are TRBV6-2 or TRBV6-3 and TRBJ1-2; D gene unclear. The ends were cut back, 10 bases at V and 3 bases at J, with 9 bases in the middle. This CDR3 has 11 amino acids. Germline V CDR1 and CDR2: MNHEY, SVGEGT. The CDR3 reads CATLADYGYTF. Here the CDR3 DNA reads TGTGCCACTCTAGCAGACTATGGCTACACCTTC.

This clonotype was picked up many times. This chain joins TRBV10-1 and TRBJ1-4, with D uncertain. Trimming pared 3 bases from V and 2 bases from J, leaving 4 bases between. Per germline, CDR1 WNHNN and CDR2 SYGVQD (reference sequence). This CDR3 comprises 13 residues. In DNA form, the CDR3 reads TGCGCCAGCAGTGACGGGACTAATGAAAAACTGTTTTTT. This encodes CASSDGTNEKLFF.

This clonotype was detected many times. The chain links TRBV5-5 to TRBJ2-3, with 9 bases identical to TRBD2. The J segment lost 3 bases and the V segment lost 5 bases, leaving 7 bases of the junction unmatched. The CDR3 extends over 15 amino acids. Germline lookup yields CDR1 SGHKS and CDR2 YYEKEE (reference sequence). The CDR3 bases are TGTGCCAGCAGACCGGCGGGGGGGCGAACAGATACGCAGTATTTT. This gives the protein CASRPAGGRTDTQYF.

This clonotype has only a few counts. The rearrangement links TRBV10-3 to TRBJ2-2; D uncertain. This CDR3 is built from 13 residues. Between the trimmed V and J ends, which lost 6 bases and 1 base, there was a span of 6 bases. Germline CDR1 and CDR2: ENHRY and SYGVKD. CDR3 protein: CAIRAENTGELFF. As DNA, the CDR3 is TGTGCCATCAGGGCCGAGAACACCGGGGAGCTGTTTTTT.

The V call is TRBV3-1, the J call TRBJ1-5; D is unresolved. CDR1 is LGHDT, CDR2 YNNKEL, per germline (reference sequence). The length of the CDR3 is 21 residues. V lost 4 bases to trimming and J lost 3 bases, with 31 bases between them. In DNA form, the CDR3 reads TGTGCCAGCAGCCGAGGGTTTCCCACTTTAGTTCGGGAAGAAACCAATCAGCCCCAGCATTTT. It specifies CASSRGFPTLVREETNQPQHF. Full variable domain (missing parts from reference TRBV3-1 and TRBJ1-5): DTAVSQTPKYLVTQMGNDKSIKCEQNLGHDTMYWYKQDSKKFLKIMFSYNNKELIINETVPNRFSPKSPDKAHLNLHINSLELGDSAVYFCASSRGFPTLVREETNQPQHFGDGTRLSIL.

This clonotype was observed many times. The chain couples TRBV2 to TRBJ2-4; TRBD2 matches at 13 bases. Germline CDR1 and CDR2: SNHLY and FYNNEI. CDR3 length equals 17 residues. V gave up 8 bases and J gave up 3 bases; unmatched junction bases: 10. CDR3 DNA sequence: TGTGCCAGCCACGGACTAGCGGGGGAAAGTAGCAAAAACATTCAGTACTTC. It encodes CASHGLAGESSKNIQYF.

This clonotype was detected ten times or more. This chain joins TRBV3-1 and TRBJ2-1; 9 bases are shared with TRBD2. CDR3 length: 16 residues. Germline CDR1 and CDR2: LGHDT and YNNKEL (reference sequence). With V trimmed by 1 base and J by 6 bases, 7 bases remained unmatched. Here the CDR3 reads CASSQGSSGVGNEQFF. CDR3 in DNA: TGTGCCAGCAGCCAAGGGTCTAGCGGGGTCGGCAATGAGCAGTTCTTC.

DNA for the CDR3: TGCGCCAGCAGCTTGGGTGAGGGCGCGGATAATGAAAAACTGTTTTTT. Translated: CASSLGEGADNEKLFF. This chain connects TRBV5-1 to TRBJ1-4, with D unclear. The V gene lost 0 bases and the J gene lost 4 bases, with 13 bases spanning the gap. Germline V lookup: CDR1 SGHRS, CDR2 YFSETQ. The CDR3 contains 16 residues.

This clonotype appeared many times. CDR3 sequence reads: CASSLTGTGELFF. In DNA, the CDR3 is TGTGCCAGCAGTCTCACAGGTACCGGGGAGCTGTTTTTT. J is TRBJ2-2 and V is TRBV6-1, with D possibly TRBD1 on 5 matching bases. The CDR3 totals 13 residues. V lost 5 bases to trimming and J lost 5 bases, with 9 bases between them. Germline CDR1 reads MNHNS; CDR2 reads SASEGT.

The rearrangement links TRBV20-1 to TRBJ2-5, with 8 nucleotides matching TRBD2. V dropped 5 bases and J dropped 5; count of bases not matched to a gene: 10. Germline CDR1 reads DFQATT; CDR2 reads SNEGSKA (reference sequence). This CDR3 is built from 14 residues. The CDR3 DNA follows: TGCAGTGCTTCCCATGGTAGCGGGGATGAGACCCAGTACTTC. Its protein product is CSASHGSGDETQYF.

The chain employs TRBV7-9 and TRBJ1-5; D gene uncertain. There are 13 residues in the CDR3. Germline CDR1 and CDR2: SEHNR and FQNEAQ (reference sequence). V gave up 1 base and J gave up 5 bases, with 6 bases separating them. CDR3: CASSLGIDQPQHF. In nucleotides, the CDR3 is TGTGCCAGCAGCTTAGGTATAGATCAGCCCCAGCATTTT.

The chain is built from TRBV20-1 and TRBJ1-2; D gene ambiguous. The germline V gene encodes CDR1 DFQATT and CDR2 SNEGSKA (reference sequence). Trimming stripped 1 base from V and 4 bases from J, with 10 bases between. The CDR3 runs 13 residues. The CDR3 DNA reads TGCAGTGCTAGAGTGGTTTCAGCCTATGGCTACACCTTC. Protein: CSARVVSAYGYTF.